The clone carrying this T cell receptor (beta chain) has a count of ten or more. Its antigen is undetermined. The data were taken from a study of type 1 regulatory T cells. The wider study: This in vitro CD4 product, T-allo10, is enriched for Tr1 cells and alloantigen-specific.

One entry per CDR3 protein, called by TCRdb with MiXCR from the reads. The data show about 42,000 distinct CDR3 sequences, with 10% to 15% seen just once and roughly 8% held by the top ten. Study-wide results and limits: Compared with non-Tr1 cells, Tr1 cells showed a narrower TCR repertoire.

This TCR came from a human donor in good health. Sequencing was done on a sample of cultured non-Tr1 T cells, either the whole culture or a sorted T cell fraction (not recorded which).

This CDR3 reads CASSRQDTQYF. The CDR3 coding sequence is TGTGCCAGCAGCCGGCAAGATACGCAGTATTTT. The rearrangement joins TRBV6-5 to TRBJ2-3; D uncertain. V was clipped by 6 bases and J by 5 bases, with 6 bases between them. Germline assignment: CDR1 MNHEY and CDR2 SVGAGI. The CDR3 sequence is 11 residues long.